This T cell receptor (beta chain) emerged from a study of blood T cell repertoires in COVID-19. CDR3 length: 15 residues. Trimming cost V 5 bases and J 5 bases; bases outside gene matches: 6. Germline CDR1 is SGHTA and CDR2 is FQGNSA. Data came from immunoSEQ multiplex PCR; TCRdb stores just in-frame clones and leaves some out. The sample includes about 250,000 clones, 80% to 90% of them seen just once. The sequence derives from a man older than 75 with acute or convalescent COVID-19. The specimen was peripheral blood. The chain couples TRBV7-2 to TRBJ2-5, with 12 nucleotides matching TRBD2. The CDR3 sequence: CASSPSGGALETQYF. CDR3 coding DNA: TGTGCCAGCAGCCCTAGCGGGGGGGCTTTGGAGACCCAGTACTTC.